Each of the 30 T cell receptor beta chains below was sequenced from the same sample in a study of radiotherapy plus CTLA-4 blockade in lung cancer. This table comes from immunoSEQ multiplex PCR, and its TCRdb copy is limited to in-frame clones, with some not included. This table holds approximately 30,000 clones, 60% to 80% found once. The sample in question was peripheral blood, obtained from a patient treated with radiotherapy plus ipilimumab. Receptors were obtained from a human donor with non-small cell lung cancer whose response to radiotherapy plus ipilimumab could not be evaluated.

The chain combines TRBV6-1 with TRBJ2-1; D is perhaps TRBD1 (6 bases). CDR1 and CDR2 from the germline V gene are MNHNS and SASEGT. This CDR3 spans 14 amino acids. The V and J ends lost 3 bases and 7 bases respectively, with 13 bases between them. This chain's CDR3 is CASSERGQGNEQFF. CDR3 coding DNA: TGTGCCAGCAGTGAGAGAGGGCAGGGGAATGAGCAGTTCTTC.

The V call is TRBV4-1, the J call TRBJ1-2; D possibly corresponds to TRBD1 (5 bases). This CDR3 is built from 18 residues. The germline gives CDR1 MGHRA, CDR2 YSYEKL. The ends were cut back, 1 base at V and 4 bases at J, with 22 bases in the middle. The CDR3 region has the DNA TGCGCCAGCAGCCAAGCTAAACTCGCCAAGGGGAACATCTATGGCTACACCTTC. As protein: CASSQAKLAKGNIYGYTF.

This chain uses TRBV15 with TRBJ2-5; 10 bases map to TRBD1. V trimming: 5 bases; J trimming: 4 bases; junction bases outside the gene matches: 7. This CDR3 is built from 15 residues. Germline V gene sequence: CDR1 LNHNV, CDR2 YYDKDF (reference sequence). DNA for the CDR3: TGTGCCACCAGCCTCGAGAGACAGGGGGCAGAGACCCAGTACTTC. Protein: CATSLERQGAETQYF.

The chain joins TRBV2 to TRBJ1-5; 8 positions agree with TRBD1. This CDR3 has 16 amino acids. Per germline, CDR1 SNHLY and CDR2 FYNNEI. The junction had 7 bases not matched to a gene; V was cut back by 5 bases and J by 1 base. The CDR3 reads CASSNPGGASNQPQHF. The CDR3 region has the DNA TGTGCCAGCAGTAACCCAGGGGGCGCGAGCAATCAGCCCCAGCATTTT. The full variable domain, in which reference TRBV2 and TRBJ1-5 provide the parts outside the CDR3, is EPEVTQTPSHQVTQMGQEVILRCVPISNHLYFYWYRQILGQKVEFLVSFYNNEISEKSEIFDDQFSVERPDGSNFTLKIRSTKLEDSAMYFCASSNPGGASNQPQHFGDGTRLSIL.

This clone occurred once. The chain couples TRBV6-1 to TRBJ1-5; maybe TRBD1 (5 bases). The germline V gene encodes CDR1 MNHNS and CDR2 SASEGT. The CDR3 loop spans 12 amino acids. V gave up 11 bases and J gave up 6 bases, with 14 bases separating them. The CDR3 is CAGGWVGQPQHF. CDR3 in DNA: TGTGCCGGGGGGTGGGTCGGTCAGCCCCAGCATTTT.

A few counts support this clone. The chain is built from TRBV5-1 and TRBJ2-7, with 11 bases matching TRBD2. Trimming took 1 base from V and 5 from J; bases not matched to a gene: 8. Germline V lookup: CDR1 SGHRS, CDR2 YFSETQ. The CDR3 totals 16 residues. The CDR3 region is CASSLISGRALNEQYF. CDR3 coding DNA: TGCGCCAGCAGCTTGATTAGCGGGAGGGCCCTCAACGAGCAGTACTTC.

The rearrangement links TRBV6-6 to TRBJ1-2; D unresolved. Trimming removed 5 bases at V and 5 bases at J, with 9 bases between. This CDR3 is built from 12 residues. Germline V CDR1 and CDR2: MNHNY, SVGAGI (reference sequence). CDR3 loop: CASSARYYGYTF. The CDR3 DNA follows: TGTGCCAGCAGTGCGAGGTATTATGGCTACACCTTC.

In regard to this clone: One end of the junction is discordant with germline, which a read error may explain. This chain connects TRBV5-4 to TRBJ1-2; unclear D gene. CDR1 and CDR2 from the germline V gene are SGHNT and YYREEE (reference sequence). The CDR3 totals 13 residues. The CDR3 nucleotides are TGCGCCAGCAGCCAAGATTTCACAGCTGGCTACACCTTC. This gives the protein CASSQDFTAGYTF. The complete variable domain, with remaining parts taken from reference TRBV5-4 and TRBJ1-2, reads ETGVTQSPTHLIKTRGQQVTLRCSSQSGHNTVSWYQQALGQGPQFIFQYYREEENGRGNFPPRFSGLQFPNYSSELNVNALELDDSALYLCASSQDFTAGYTFGSGTRLTVV.

This chain joins TRBV7-3 and TRBJ2-7; TRBD2 might be the D (6 bases). The germline CDR1 and CDR2 sequences are SGHTA and FQGTGA. V lost 2 bases, J lost 6 bases, and 14 bases lay in between. This CDR3 is built from 14 residues. The CDR3 sequence is CASSLHSSSGEQYF. The CDR3 bases are TGTGCCAGCAGCTTACACTCGAGTAGCGGCGAGCAGTACTTC. The entire variable domain, with the rest obtained from reference TRBV7-3 and TRBJ2-7, is as follows: GAGVSQTPSNKVTEKGKYVELRCDPISGHTALYWYRQSLGQGPEFLIYFQGTGAADDSGLPNDRFFAVRPEGSVSTLKIQRTERGDSAVYLCASSLHSSSGEQYFGPGTRLTVT.

By its share, this clone is large. The sample carries other DNA sequences with the same CDR3. This chain joins TRBV28 and TRBJ1-5, with D uncertain. The V and J ends lost 3 bases and 3 bases respectively, with 12 bases between them. This CDR3 has 15 amino acids. Germline V gene lookup returns CDR1 MDHEN and CDR2 SYDVKM. CDR3 amino acids: CASSFGQFDNQPQHF. The CDR3 region has the DNA TGTGCCAGCAGTTTTGGGCAGTTTGACAATCAGCCCCAGCATTTT.

The J gene is TRBJ2-3, the V gene TRBV7-2; 8 bases align to TRBD1. Germline assignment: CDR1 SGHTA and CDR2 FQGNSA. This CDR3 is built from 15 residues. Trimming removed 4 bases from V and 4 bases from J; junction bases left unmatched: 7. The CDR3 region is CASSSGGRGADTQYF. CDR3 nucleotides: TGTGCCAGCAGCTCAGGGGGCCGGGGCGCAGATACGCAGTATTTT.

The chain combines TRBV19 with TRBJ2-5, with 9 bases identical to TRBD1. Per the germline V gene, CDR1 is LNHDA and CDR2 is SQIVND (reference sequence). The J segment lost 5 bases and the V segment lost 4 bases, leaving 11 bases of the junction unmatched. The CDR3 spans 16 residues. CDR3 residues: CASSTSGQGIGETQYF. In DNA form, the CDR3 reads TGTGCCAGTAGTACCTCCGGACAGGGGATTGGGGAGACCCAGTACTTC. Together with reference TRBV19 and TRBJ2-5, the CDR3 gives the full variable domain: DGGITQSPKYLFRKEGQNVTLSCEQNLNHDAMYWYRQDPGQGLRLIYYSQIVNDFQKGDIAEGYSVSREKKESFPLTVTSAQKNPTAFYLCASSTSGQGIGETQYFGPGTRLLVL.

The rearrangement links TRBV27 to TRBJ2-7; a possible D gene is TRBD1 (6 bases). Germline V lookup: CDR1 MNHEY, CDR2 SMNVEV (reference sequence). Trimming took 5 bases from V and 0 from J, leaving 17 bases between them. This CDR3 contains 16 residues. CDR3 loop: CASSIRRLGASYEQYF. CDR3 DNA sequence: TGTGCCAGCAGTATCCGAAGGTTGGGGGCCTCCTACGAGCAGTACTTC.

V gene TRBV5-1 combines with J gene TRBJ2-3; 9 nucleotides line up with TRBD2. This CDR3 is 16 amino acids long. The junction had 8 bases not matched to a gene; V was cut back by 4 bases and J by 2 bases. Germline V lookup: CDR1 SGHRS, CDR2 YFSETQ. The CDR3 here is CASSKTTSGHTDTQYF. In nucleotides, the CDR3 is TGCGCCAGCAGCAAGACGACTAGCGGACACACAGATACGCAGTATTTT.

The V call is TRBV6-1, the J call TRBJ2-1; possible D gene TRBD2, 6 bases. Per the germline V gene, CDR1 is MNHNS and CDR2 is SASEGT. V was clipped by 8 bases and J by 0 bases, with 11 bases between them. This CDR3 spans 14 amino acids. CDR3 in amino acids: CASQPGLSYNEQFF. The CDR3 DNA follows: TGTGCCAGCCAGCCGGGACTCTCCTACAATGAGCAGTTCTTC.

The J gene is TRBJ1-2, the V gene TRBV7-2, with D possibly TRBD1 on 6 matching bases. Trimming stripped 5 bases from V and 7 bases from J, with 23 bases between. The CDR3 length is 16 residues. Germline V gene lookup returns CDR1 SGHTA and CDR2 FQGNSA. This CDR3 reads CASSPHSGQLSTGYTF. The CDR3 DNA reads TGTGCCAGCAGCCCCCATTCCGGACAGTTATCCACTGGCTACACCTTC.

The genes are TRBV18 and TRBJ2-7; the D gene is possibly TRBD2 (5 bases). Germline-derived CDR1 and CDR2 are KGHSH and LQKENI. This CDR3 region has 13 residues. The V end was cut by 3 bases, the J end by 3 bases, with 9 bases between. DNA for the CDR3: TGTGCCAGCTCACCTACAGCGGACTACGAGCAGTACTTC. Amino acid sequence: CASSPTADYEQYF.

In its sample, this clone is medium-sized (0.01 to 0.1%). This sequence joins TRBV5-8 and TRBJ2-6, with a weak D call TRBD1 (5 bases). The CDR3 runs to 16 residues. CDR1 SGHTS and CDR2 YDEGEE come from the germline V gene. V dropped 4 bases and J dropped 0 bases, with 11 bases sitting between them. This CDR3 reads CASSLDSYSGANVLTF. CDR3 DNA: TGTGCCAGCAGCCTAGACAGCTACTCTGGGGCCAACGTCCTGACTTTC.

The sample holds one count of this clone. The chain is built from TRBV27 and TRBJ1-5; the D gene is possibly TRBD1 (6 bases). Trimming removed 4 bases from V and 4 bases from J, with 8 bases in between. The CDR3 spans 13 residues. Germline V CDR1 and CDR2: MNHEY, SMNVEV (reference sequence). The CDR3 nucleotides read TGTGCCAGCAGTTACAGGGTAAATCAGCCCCAGCATTTT. Translated: CASSYRVNQPQHF.

The V gene is TRBV6-6, the J gene TRBJ2-2, with TRBD2 matching over 7 bases. J gave up 7 bases and V 2 bases, and 10 bases lay outside the gene matches. Germline loops: CDR1 MNHNY, CDR2 SVGAGI (reference sequence). The CDR3 is 16 residues long. The CDR3 region has the DNA TGTGCCAGCAGTTACCTTGTGGGAGGGAACGGCGGGGAGCTGTTTTTT. Amino acid sequence: CASSYLVGGNGGELFF.

The V gene is TRBV9, the J gene TRBJ2-2, with 7 bases identical to TRBD2. The CDR3 has 16 amino acids. Germline CDR1 reads SGDLS; CDR2 reads YYNGEE. Germline trimming cut 2 bases from V and 0 bases from J; bases unmatched to any gene: 4. The CDR3 is CASSVSLASNTGELFF. The CDR3 DNA sequence: TGTGCCAGCAGCGTCTCACTAGCGTCGAACACCGGGGAGCTGTTTTTT.

The rearrangement joins TRBV6-1 to TRBJ1-1, with D unclear. The CDR3 has 14 amino acids. V lost 2 bases, J lost 9 bases, and 16 bases lay in between. The germline V gene has CDR1 MNHNS and CDR2 SASEGT. The CDR3 region is CASSEMPLEGKAFF. The CDR3 nucleotides are TGTGCCAGCAGTGAAATGCCCCTAGAGGGCAAAGCTTTCTTT.

The gene calls are TRBV4-1 and TRBJ1-4; tentatively, D is TRBD1 (6 bases). The CDR3 has 15 residues. Germline V lookup: CDR1 MGHRA, CDR2 YSYEKL. The germline V and J ends were trimmed by 4 bases and 7 bases, with 16 bases remaining between them. In DNA, the CDR3 is TGCGCCAGCAGCCCCTTGGGGGCAGGTGGTGAAAAACTGTTTTTT. This codes for CASSPLGAGGEKLFF.

This clone was picked up one time. This chain links TRBV7-2 with TRBJ2-7; 9 positions match TRBD1. Looked up from germline, CDR1 is SGHTA and CDR2 is FQGNSA. Trimming cost V 4 bases and J 4 bases; bases outside gene matches: 11. The CDR3 consists of 16 residues. The CDR3 region is CASSSSGTGPFYEQYF. CDR3 bases: TGTGCCAGCAGCTCGTCCGGGACAGGGCCCTTTTACGAGCAGTACTTC.

This clone occurred a few times. V is TRBV4-1 and J is TRBJ2-5; D gene unclear. The CDR3 extends over 13 amino acids. Trimming stripped 2 bases from V and 3 bases from J, with 7 bases between. Germline V lookup: CDR1 MGHRA, CDR2 YSYEKL. In nucleotides, the CDR3 is TGCGCCAGCAGCCAATGGCAGAAAGAGACCCAGTACTTC. Its protein product is CASSQWQKETQYF.

This clone has only a few counts. The J gene is TRBJ2-7, the V gene TRBV4-2, with TRBD2 as a possible D gene (6 bases). V was pared by 4 bases and J by 4 bases, with 14 bases between. Germline V gene data show CDR1 as LGHNA and CDR2 as YNFKEQ. CDR3 length: 14 residues. CDR3 in DNA: TGTGCCAGCAGCCCTGGGGGGAGAGGGTACGAGCAGTACTTC. The encoded protein is CASSPGGRGYEQYF.

This chain joins TRBV2 and TRBJ2-3, with TRBD1 matching over 7 bases. The CDR3 is 16 residues long. Germline V gives CDR1 SNHLY, CDR2 FYNNEI. Unmatched junction bases numbered 15, after V lost 10 bases and J lost 2 bases. The CDR3 region is CATSYGTAKATDTQYF. CDR3 in DNA: TGTGCCACCTCTTACGGGACAGCGAAGGCCACAGATACGCAGTATTTT.

The chain employs TRBV10-3 and TRBJ2-1; 7 bases map to TRBD2. The germline gives CDR1 ENHRY, CDR2 SYGVKD. This CDR3 is built from 14 residues. Trimming removed 5 bases from V and 1 base from J; junction bases left unmatched: 2. The CDR3 DNA reads as TGTGCCATCAGTCGGGGAGGGTCCTACAATGAGCAGTTCTTC. Translating it yields CAISRGGSYNEQFF.

This chain uses TRBV6-1 with TRBJ2-2, with TRBD2 matching over 12 bases. V trimming: 5 bases; J trimming: 7 bases; junction bases outside the gene matches: 5. Germline V gene data show CDR1 as MNHNS and CDR2 as SASEGT. CDR3 length: 15 residues. As DNA, the CDR3 is TGTGCCAGCAGTAGAAAGGGACTAGCGGGCGGGGAGCTGTTTTTT. Protein product: CASSRKGLAGGELFF.

The rearrangement links TRBV18 to TRBJ2-5; a weak D match, TRBD2 (6 bases). Looked up from germline, CDR1 is KGHSH and CDR2 is LQKENI. V shed 6 bases and J shed 3 bases, with 14 bases lying between them. CDR3 length: 14 amino acids. The CDR3 is CASSKAGTEETQYF. Written as DNA, the CDR3 is TGTGCCAGCTCGAAGGCGGGGACCGAAGAGACCCAGTACTTC. The whole variable domain, filled in from reference TRBV18 and TRBJ2-5, reads NAGVMQNPRHLVRRRGQEARLRCSPMKGHSHVYWYRQLPEEGLKFMVYLQKENIIDESGMPKERFSAEFPKEGPSILRIQQVVRGDSAAYFCASSKAGTEETQYFGPGTRLLVL.